Listed below are T cell receptor beta chains from one sample, sequenced in a study of cytomegalovirus exposure and HLA in healthy donors. The protocol was immunoSEQ multiplex PCR, while the TCRdb copy is restricted to in-frame clones and leaves out a portion. The sample holds fewer than 120,000 clones, just over 75% seen once. The sample consisted of PBMCs. These receptors were taken from a man in his thirties or forties in good health and CMV-seropositive. Both conserved end residues are part of each CDR3. The D gene is left open where the match is weak. The size field is filled for only some rows; it gives once, few, many or a size class.

abundance | j_gene | d_gene | v_gene | CDR3aa | CDR3nt
few | TRBJ2-7 | NA | TRBV9 | CASSALDRPGVSSYEQYF | TGTGCCAGCAGCGCTTTGGACAGACCCGGGGTGAGCTCCTACGAGCAGTACTTC
few | TRBJ1-2 | NA | TRBV30 | CAWEGGRGYTF | TGTGCCTGGGAAGGGGGACGTGGCTACACCTTC
NA | TRBJ2-3 | TRBD2 | TRBV6-5 | CASWTSGTDTQYF | TGTGCCAGCTGGACTAGCGGAACAGATACGCAGTATTTT
NA | TRBJ2-1 | TRBD1 | TRBV19 | CASSIETGTGYNEQFF | TGTGCCAGTAGTATAGAAACCGGGACAGGATACAATGAGCAGTTCTTC
NA | TRBJ1-1 | NA | TRBV5-8 | CASSLEQGGRRNTEAFF | TGTGCCAGCAGCTTGGAACAGGGCGGTAGACGTAACACTGAAGCTTTCTTT
NA | TRBJ2-7 | NA | TRBV28 | CASKRETPTYEQYF | TGTGCCAGCAAGAGGGAAACCCCGACCTACGAGCAGTACTTC
NA | TRBJ1-1 | NA | TRBV2 | CASSADIATEAFF | TGTGCCAGCAGTGCGGACATCGCGACTGAAGCTTTCTTT
NA | TRBJ1-4 | TRBD1 | TRBV5-1 | CASSVGTGYVGEKLFF | TGCGCCAGCAGCGTCGGGACAGGGTACGTCGGGGAAAAACTGTTTTTT
NA | TRBJ2-7 | NA | TRBV5-1 | CASSLADTYPYEQYF | TGCGCCAGCAGCTTGGCCGACACCTACCCCTACGAGCAGTACTTC
NA | TRBJ2-2 | NA | TRBV7-3 | CASSLQGSVTGELFF | TGTGCCAGCAGCTTACAGGGTTCGGTCACCGGGGAGCTGTTTTTT
NA | TRBJ1-4 | NA | TRBV7-2 | CASSLWSRGGEEKLVF | TGTGCCAGCAGCTTGTGGAGTAGAGGTGGTGAGGAAAAACTGGTTTTT
NA | TRBJ1-2 | NA | TRBV19 | CASSIGASYGYTF | TGTGCCAGTAGTATTGGGGCCAGCTATGGCTACACCTTC
NA | TRBJ1-3 | NA | TRBV6-6 | CASSYYLGNTIYF | TGTGCCAGCAGTTACTATCTTGGAAACACCATATATTTT
NA | TRBJ1-1 | NA | TRBV27 | CASSLLGGDRIDTEAFF | TGTGCCAGCAGTTTATTGGGCGGCGACAGGATCGACACTGAAGCTTTCTTT
NA | TRBJ2-3 | TRBD1 | TRBV9 | CASSAGTDNTDTQYF | TGTGCCAGCAGCGCCGGGACAGACAACACAGATACGCAGTATTTT
NA | TRBJ1-5 | TRBD1 | TRBV27 | CASSTGGSGQPQHF | TGTGCCAGCAGCACAGGGGGCTCAGGTCAGCCCCAGCATTTT
NA | TRBJ1-5 | TRBD1 | TRBV19 | CASSIGPTGNNQPQHF | TGTGCCAGTAGTATAGGGCCGACAGGGAACAATCAGCCCCAGCATTTT
few | TRBJ1-4 | NA | TRBV18 | CASSRSGATNEKLFF | TGTGCCAGCTCACGGTCAGGGGCAACTAATGAAAAACTGTTTTTT
NA | TRBJ1-2 | NA | TRBV2 | CASSWDTPNYGYTF | TGTGCCAGCAGTTGGGACACTCCTAACTATGGCTACACCTTC
NA | TRBJ2-1 | TRBD2 | TRBV10-3 | CAISESKGRVEQFF | TGTGCCATCAGTGAGTCGAAAGGGAGGGTTGAGCAGTTCTTC
NA | TRBJ2-7 | TRBD2 | TRBV7-8 | CASRPGTSGSYEQYF | TGTGCCAGCAGGCCCGGGACTAGCGGTTCCTACGAGCAGTACTTC
NA | TRBJ2-3 | TRBD1 | TRBV15 | CATSQLPGQGATTDTQYF | TGTGCCACCAGTCAACTCCCGGGACAGGGGGCGACCACAGATACGCAGTATTTT
NA | TRBJ1-4 | NA | TRBV4-1 | CASSQRPGTTNEKLFF | TGCGCCAGCAGCCAGAGGCCCGGGACAACTAATGAAAAACTGTTTTTT
NA | TRBJ2-2 | TRBD1 | TRBV7-8 | CASTASPGQLSNTGELFF | TGTGCCAGCACCGCCTCACCGGGACAGCTCTCGAACACCGGGGAGCTGTTTTTT
NA | TRBJ2-3 | NA | TRBV5-1 | CASMGGSRTDTQYF | TGCGCCAGCATGGGGGGAAGCCGCACAGATACGCAGTATTTT
NA | TRBJ2-6 | TRBD1 | TRBV5-6 | CASSWGQAYSGANVLTF | TGTGCCAGCAGCTGGGGACAGGCCTACTCTGGGGCCAACGTCCTGACTTTC
NA | TRBJ2-2 | NA | TRBV2 | CAGAVDAANTGELFF | TGTGCCGGAGCAGTGGATGCAGCGAACACCGGGGAGCTGTTTTTT
NA | TRBJ1-1 | TRBD1 | TRBV19 | CASSRDRGQGTEAFF | TGTGCCAGTAGCAGAGACAGGGGACAGGGCACTGAAGCTTTCTTT
once | TRBJ2-1 | NA | TRBV19 | CASNQNNEQFF | TGTGCCAGCAATCAGAACAATGAGCAGTTCTTC
NA | TRBJ2-5 | TRBD2 | TRBV6-5 | CASSPGTSGQETQYF | TGTGCCAGCAGCCCCGGGACTAGCGGCCAAGAGACCCAGTACTTC
NA | TRBJ2-2 | NA | TRBV9 | CASSPRYRPQNTGELFF | TGTGCCAGCAGCCCTCGTTACAGGCCCCAGAACACCGGGGAGCTGTTTTTT
NA | TRBJ1-4 | NA | TRBV30 | CAWSVREKLFF | TGTGCCTGGAGTGTCAGGGAAAAACTGTTTTTT
NA | TRBJ1-3 | NA | TRBV7-2 | CASAPTENTIYF | TGTGCCAGCGCCCCTACAGAAAACACCATATATTTT
NA | TRBJ1-4 | TRBD1 | TRBV28 | CASLPTGRNEKLFF | TGTGCCAGCCTACCGACAGGGCGAAATGAAAAACTGTTTTTT
NA | TRBJ2-5 | TRBD1 | TRBV27 | CASSLKGAVTETQYF | TGTGCCAGCAGTTTGAAGGGGGCGGTCACCGAGACCCAGTACTTC
NA | TRBJ1-6 | NA | TRBV4-2 | CASSQQEGGGNSPLHF | TGTGCCAGCAGCCAACAGGAGGGAGGAGGAAATTCACCCCTCCACTTT
NA | TRBJ1-5 | TRBD1 | TRBV27 | CASGTGSYQPQHF | TGTGCCAGCGGGACAGGTAGTTATCAGCCCCAGCATTTT
NA | TRBJ1-1 | TRBD1 | TRBV9 | CASSVAQTGFKNTEAFF | TGTGCCAGCAGCGTAGCCCAGACAGGGTTTAAGAACACTGAAGCTTTCTTT
NA | TRBJ2-7 | NA | TRBV7-2 | CASSLVGRRSSYEQYF | TGTGCCAGCAGCTTAGTAGGACGGAGGAGCTCCTACGAGCAGTACTTC
NA | TRBJ2-1 | NA | TRBV28 | CASSSDRDNEQFF | TGTGCCAGCAGTTCGGACAGAGACAATGAGCAGTTCTTC
once | TRBJ2-5 | NA | TRBV28 | CASSSPGARETQYF | TGTGCCAGCAGTTCCCCAGGGGCCCGAGAGACCCAGTACTTC
NA | TRBJ2-5 | NA | TRBV7-6 | CASSLGTAGGETQYF | TGTGCCAGCAGCTTAGGAACAGCCGGGGGAGAGACCCAGTACTTC
NA | TRBJ2-7 | TRBD1 | TRBV19 | CASSPGQGPYEQYF | TGTGCCAGTAGTCCGGGACAGGGTCCCTACGAGCAGTACTTC
NA | TRBJ2-7 | NA | TRBV5-5 | CASSSGRGLNEQYF | TGTGCCAGCAGCTCGGGCAGGGGCCTCAACGAGCAGTACTTC